This T cell receptor (beta chain) comes out of a study of shared clonotypes between healthy human individuals. Whole-study results and caveats: Donor scarcity curtailed the genetic and exposure-history diversity represented herein.

This CDR3 is 16 amino acids long. The germline CDR1 and CDR2 sequences are MGHDK and SYGVNS. After removal of 4 bases from V and 0 bases from J, the junction contained 6 bases not matched to a gene. Replicate PCRs for unsorted PBMC used roughly 300 ng DNA (around 30,000 T cell genomes). Unsorted PBMC DNA went through sequencing on ten immunoSEQ deep assay plates. The protocol was immunoSEQ multiplex PCR, while the TCRdb copy is restricted to in-frame clones and leaves out a portion. Of 450,000 to 650,000 clones in the sample, roughly 79% were seen once. This clone was seen ten or more times. Its antigen is unidentified.

This receptor was identified in a woman between 40 and 50 years old in good health. Some clones in this sample may be carry-over from other donors' samples. Sequencing was carried out using PBMCs. The rearrangement links TRBV25-1 to TRBJ2-5; TRBD1 aligns across 9 bases. This CDR3 reads CASSVAGTGYQETQYF. CDR3 nucleotide sequence: TGTGCCAGCAGTGTGGCCGGGACAGGGTACCAAGAGACCCAGTACTTC. Filled out from reference TRBV25-1 and TRBJ2-5, the complete variable domain reads EADIYQTPRYLVIGTGKKITLECSQTMGHDKMYWYQQDPGMELHLIHYSYGVNSTEKGDLSSESTVSRIRTEHFPLTLESARPSHTSQYLCASSVAGTGYQETQYFGPGTRLLVL.